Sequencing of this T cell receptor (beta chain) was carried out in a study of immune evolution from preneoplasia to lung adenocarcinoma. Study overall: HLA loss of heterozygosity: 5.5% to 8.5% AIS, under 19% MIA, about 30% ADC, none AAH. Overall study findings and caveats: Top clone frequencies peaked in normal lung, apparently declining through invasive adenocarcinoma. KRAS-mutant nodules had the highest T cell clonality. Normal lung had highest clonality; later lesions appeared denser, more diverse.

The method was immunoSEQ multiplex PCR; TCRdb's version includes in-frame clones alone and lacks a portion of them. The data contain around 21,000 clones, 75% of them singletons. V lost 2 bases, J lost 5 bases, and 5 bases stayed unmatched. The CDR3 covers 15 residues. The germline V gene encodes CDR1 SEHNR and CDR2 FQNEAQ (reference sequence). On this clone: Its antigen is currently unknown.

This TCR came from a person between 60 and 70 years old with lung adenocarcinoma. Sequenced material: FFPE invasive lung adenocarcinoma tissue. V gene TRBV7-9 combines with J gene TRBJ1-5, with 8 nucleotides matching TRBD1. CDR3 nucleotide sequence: TGTGCCAGCAGCTTATTTGCAGGGGGCGATCAGCCCCAGCATTTT. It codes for CASSLFAGGDQPQHF.